A single sample is the source of the 20 T cell receptor beta chains below, sequenced in a study of cytomegalovirus exposure and HLA in healthy donors. 13 Jbeta primers and 60 Vbeta primers were used for the PCR. TCRdb keeps only in-frame clones here, not all; method: immunoSEQ multiplex PCR. The table records about 67,000 clones, roughly two thirds of them present only once. The sample taken for sequencing was PBMCs. The source of these receptors is a woman in her thirties in good health and CMV-seronegative.

This chain joins TRBV6-5 and TRBJ1-4; 7 bases map to TRBD1. The CDR3 consists of 14 residues. With 5 bases clipped from V and 4 bases from J, the junction kept 4 bases outside the gene matches. Germline CDR1 MNHEY, CDR2 SVGAGI. The CDR3 DNA is TGTGCCAGCAGTACTACAGGGGTTAATGAAAAACTGTTTTTT. This codes for CASSTTGVNEKLFF.

The rearrangement uses TRBV19 and TRBJ1-1; D may be TRBD1 (6 bases). The CDR3 spans 15 residues. The germline V gene has CDR1 LNHDA and CDR2 SQIVND (reference sequence). V lost 5 bases and J 3 bases, leaving 16 bases between the germline ends. CDR3 protein: CASSPPGALDTEAFF. Here the CDR3 DNA reads TGTGCCAGTAGTCCCCCAGGGGCGTTGGACACTGAAGCTTTCTTT.

The gene calls are TRBV7-2 and TRBJ2-3; TRBD2 matches 7 bases. The CDR3 sequence is 14 residues long. Germline V gene lookup returns CDR1 SGHTA and CDR2 FQGNSA. V lost 5 bases, J lost 6 bases, and 8 bases stayed unmatched. The DNA of the CDR3 is TGTGCCAGCAGCCCACGGACTAGTTGGGATACGCAGTATTTT. The encoded protein is CASSPRTSWDTQYF.

This clone was picked up a small number of times. Other DNA sequences of this sample code for an identical CDR3. V usage is TRBV5-1 and J usage is TRBJ1-1; 9 bases agree with TRBD1. The CDR3 length is 16 residues. Germline V gene lookup returns CDR1 SGHRS and CDR2 YFSETQ. Trimming removed 1 base from V and 1 base from J; junction bases left unmatched: 5. CDR3 region: CASSLNGQGSNTEAFF. The CDR3 nucleotides are TGCGCCAGCAGCTTGAATGGACAGGGGTCGAACACTGAAGCTTTCTTT.

The V gene is TRBV15, the J gene TRBJ1-6; maybe TRBD1 (5 bases). CDR3 length: 14 amino acids. Germline lookup yields CDR1 LNHNV and CDR2 YYDKDF (reference sequence). The V end was cut by 5 bases, the J end by 6 bases, with 11 bases between. CDR3 amino acids: CATSGWGSNSPLHF. CDR3 sequence (DNA): TGTGCCACCAGCGGGTGGGGCAGTAATTCACCCCTCCACTTT.

The gene calls are TRBV5-4 and TRBJ1-4; TRBD1 is a possible D gene (5 bases). Germline values: CDR1 SGHNT, CDR2 YYREEE (reference sequence). The V end was cut by 4 bases, the J end by 2 bases, with 12 bases between. This CDR3 spans 15 amino acids. CDR3 in amino acids: CASSQRWGTNEKLFF. The CDR3, as DNA: TGTGCCAGCAGCCAGCGTTGGGGCACTAATGAAAAACTGTTTTTT.

The CDR3 loop is CASSQDPLGGQFF. DNA of the CDR3: TGCGCCAGCAGCCAAGACCCTCTGGGGGGGCAGTTCTTC. The chain carries TRBV4-3 and TRBJ2-1; TRBD2 is a possible D gene (6 bases). The germline V gene encodes CDR1 LGHNA and CDR2 YSLEER. Trimming stripped 0 bases from V and 12 bases from J, with 12 bases between. The CDR3 is 13 amino acids.

This sequence joins TRBV6-1 and TRBJ2-5, with a weak D call TRBD1 (6 bases). Deletions cut 3 bases from V and 6 bases from J, with 11 bases between. Germline V gives CDR1 MNHNS, CDR2 SASEGT. This CDR3 comprises 13 residues. CDR3 bases: TGTGCCAGCAGTGAGGGGCAGGGGAAGACCCAGTACTTC. Protein: CASSEGQGKTQYF.

This clone was observed a few times. This sequence joins TRBV13 and TRBJ1-3; 7 nucleotides line up with TRBD1. After removal of 5 bases from V and 0 bases from J, the junction contained 7 bases not matched to a gene. Per the germline V gene, CDR1 is PRHDT and CDR2 is FYEKMQ (reference sequence). CDR3 length equals 16 residues. CDR3: CASSQIPGGSGNTIYF. Written as DNA, the CDR3 is TGTGCCAGCAGCCAAATCCCAGGGGGCTCTGGAAACACCATATATTTT.

This clone was seen a few times. J is TRBJ1-5 and V is TRBV6-6, with TRBD1 as a possible D gene (5 bases). The V end was cut by 0 bases, the J end by 1 base, with 7 bases between. The CDR3 totals 15 residues. The germline CDR1 and CDR2 sequences are MNHNY and SVGAGI (reference sequence). The CDR3: CASSYSGVSNQPQHF. The CDR3, as DNA: TGTGCCAGCAGTTACTCAGGGGTGAGCAATCAGCCCCAGCATTTT.

J is TRBJ2-3 and V is TRBV4-2, with a weak D call TRBD2 (6 bases). The V and J ends lost 6 bases and 5 bases respectively, with 9 bases between them. Germline assignment: CDR1 LGHNA and CDR2 YNFKEQ. The length of the CDR3 is 12 residues. CDR3 amino acids: CASSRSGDTQYF. The CDR3 bases are TGTGCCAGCAGTCGTAGCGGAGATACGCAGTATTTT.

V and J are TRBV10-3 and TRBJ1-2; a weak D match, TRBD1 (5 bases). This CDR3 is built from 13 residues. Germline assignment: CDR1 ENHRY and CDR2 SYGVKD. Trimming pared 1 base from V and 8 bases from J, leaving 11 bases between. CDR3 in amino acids: CAISEWQGTGYTF. CDR3 bases: TGTGCCATCAGTGAGTGGCAGGGTACCGGCTACACCTTC.

This clone was seen a handful of times. The genes are TRBV6-5 and TRBJ1-5; the D gene is possibly TRBD1 (6 bases). V lost 6 bases and J 0 bases, leaving 12 bases between the germline ends. Germline CDR1 reads MNHEY; CDR2 reads SVGAGI. The CDR3 covers 15 residues. The CDR3 coding sequence is TGTGCCAGCAGGCCACAGGGCCCTAGCAATCAGCCCCAGCATTTT. This codes for CASRPQGPSNQPQHF.

This clone appeared a single time. This chain uses TRBV19 with TRBJ2-5; 8 positions match TRBD2. V lost 4 bases to trimming and J lost 5 bases; unmatched junction nucleotides: 15. The CDR3 is made up of 17 amino acids. Per the germline V gene, CDR1 is LNHDA and CDR2 is SQIVND (reference sequence). In nucleotides, the CDR3 is TGTGCCAGTAGTACCTCGGGGGCGCGGGGGGTTTGGGAGACCCAGTACTTC. Amino acids: CASSTSGARGVWETQYF.

V usage is TRBV7-2 and J usage is TRBJ2-1; 12 nucleotides line up with TRBD2. The CDR3 runs to 16 residues. The V gene's germline CDR1 is SGHTA and CDR2 FQGNSA. V lost 5 bases to trimming and J lost 2 bases; unmatched junction nucleotides: 4. The CDR3 here is CASSLTSGGTYNEQFF. The DNA for the CDR3 is TGTGCCAGCAGCCTGACTAGCGGGGGCACCTACAATGAGCAGTTCTTC.

This rearrangement joins TRBV27 to TRBJ2-2, with D perhaps TRBD2 (6 bases). CDR1 and CDR2 from the germline V gene are MNHEY and SMNVEV (reference sequence). Trimming took off 6 bases at V and 3 bases at J, with 17 bases between the two ends. There are 16 residues in the CDR3. The CDR3 is CASSPGTSWDTGELFF. For the CDR3, the DNA is TGTGCCAGCAGCCCCGGGACTTCTTGGGACACCGGGGAGCTGTTTTTT.

The J gene is TRBJ1-2, the V gene TRBV10-3; TRBD1 might be the D (5 bases). Germline V gene sequence: CDR1 ENHRY, CDR2 SYGVKD. This CDR3 region has 15 residues. Trimming pared 3 bases from V and 4 bases from J, leaving 15 bases between. CDR3 nucleotide sequence: TGTGCCATCAGTGACCCTGACAGCGAAGCCTATGGCTACACCTTC. It yields the protein CAISDPDSEAYGYTF.

As concerns this clone: One end of the junction is discordant with germline, which a read error may explain. The chain links TRBV7-9 to TRBJ2-7, with a possible D match to TRBD2 (5 bases). Germline-derived CDR1 and CDR2 are SEHNR and FQNEAQ (reference sequence). The CDR3 has 14 amino acids. CDR3 in amino acids: CSSSLASFSYEQYF. The DNA of the CDR3 is TGTTCCAGCAGCTTAGCGAGTTTCTCCTACGAGCAGTACTTC. Drawing the rest from reference TRBV7-9 and TRBJ2-7, the complete variable domain is DTGVSQNPRHKITKRGQNVTFRCDPISEHNRLYWYRQTLGQGPEFLTYFQNEAQLEKSRLLSDRFSAERPKGSFSTLEIQRTEQGDSAMYLCSSSLASFSYEQYFGPGTRLTVT.

This clone was counted only a few times. V gene TRBV7-8 combines with J gene TRBJ2-2; D may be TRBD1 (5 bases). Germline CDR1 and CDR2: SGHVS and FQNEAQ. Trimming took 5 bases from V and 6 from J, leaving 13 bases between them. The CDR3 consists of 14 residues. The chain's CDR3 is CASSPRTRAGELFF. CDR3 DNA: TGTGCCAGCAGCCCGCGGACACGCGCCGGGGAGCTGTTTTTT.

J is TRBJ1-2 and V is TRBV29-1; D not certain. Per germline, CDR1 SQVTM and CDR2 ANQGSEA. V was clipped by 6 bases and J by 0 bases, with 20 bases between them. This CDR3 contains 16 residues. CDR3 sequence reads: CSVLTSGVRTNYGYTF. The CDR3 nucleotides read TGCAGCGTCCTCACAAGCGGTGTCAGAACTAACTATGGCTACACCTTC.